Listed here are 30 T cell receptor beta chains from one sample, sequenced in a study of Ad26.COV2.S vaccination and SARS-CoV-2 variants. The sample's treatment: 15 to 20 received Ad26.COV2.S at low or high dose, single or two shots; several received placebo; per-sample allocation not given. Day 63 after the first vaccine or placebo injection was the time point for sampling. The method was immunoSEQ multiplex PCR; TCRdb's version includes in-frame clones alone and lacks a portion of them. The sample contains about half a million clones, roughly nine tenths of which appear only once. The sequencing here drew on peripheral blood, taken in a trial of Ad26.COV2.S vaccine versus placebo. These TCRs come from a person between 18 and 65 years old who received the Ad26.COV2.S COVID-19 vaccine or a placebo.

This chain links TRBV28 with TRBJ1-6; 9 bases map to TRBD1. V lost 3 bases to trimming and J lost 10 bases; unmatched junction nucleotides: 7. Germline V gives CDR1 MDHEN, CDR2 SYDVKM. This CDR3 contains 15 residues. The CDR3 is CASSFPGQGTSPLHF. Written as DNA, the CDR3 is TGTGCCAGCAGTTTCCCGGGACAGGGAACCTCACCCCTCCACTTT.

J is TRBJ2-1 and V is TRBV7-9; D gene ambiguous. The CDR3 contains 15 residues. Trimming left V 4 bases short and J 2 bases short, with 12 bases between. Germline V gene data show CDR1 as SEHNR and CDR2 as FQNEAQ (reference sequence). The CDR3 DNA reads as TGTGCCAGCAGCTCCGGAGAAAGCCCCTACAATGAGCAGTTCTTC. Amino acid sequence: CASSSGESPYNEQFF.

This clone was recorded only once. The chain uses TRBV6-1 and TRBJ1-2; 11 bases fit TRBD1. The germline V gene encodes CDR1 MNHNS and CDR2 SASEGT. The CDR3 is made up of 14 amino acids. With 3 bases clipped from V and 7 bases from J, the junction kept 4 bases outside the gene matches. CDR3 nucleotides: TGTGCCAGCAGTGATGGACAGGGGGCATTTGGCTACACCTTC. It translates to CASSDGQGAFGYTF.

This clone was recorded once. Written as DNA, the CDR3 is TGTGCCAGCAGCACACCGTATAATTCACCCCTCCACTTT. This translates into CASSTPYNSPLHF. The J gene is TRBJ1-6, the V gene TRBV5-8; D is uncertain. The CDR3 runs to 13 residues. Germline CDR1 reads SGHTS; CDR2 reads YDEGEE. Between the trimmed V and J ends, which lost 4 bases and 4 bases, there was a span of 6 bases.

The V and J genes are TRBV27 and TRBJ2-7, with D maybe TRBD2 (5 bases). V lost 6 bases and J 5 bases, leaving 20 bases between the germline ends. This CDR3 is 15 amino acids long. Germline-derived CDR1 and CDR2 are MNHEY and SMNVEV (reference sequence). This CDR3 reads CASSFRPSSRDEQYF. DNA for the CDR3: TGTGCCAGCAGCTTCCGACCTAGCAGCAGAGACGAGCAGTACTTC.

This chain joins TRBV5-1 and TRBJ2-3, with 7 bases matching TRBD2. V shed 6 bases and J 2 bases; nucleotides not matched to a gene: 9. The length of the CDR3 is 15 residues. In germline, CDR1 is SGHRS, CDR2 YFSETQ. CDR3 region: CASTGGAGSTDTQYF. CDR3 nucleotide sequence: TGCGCCAGCACGGGGGGAGCGGGATCCACAGATACGCAGTATTTT.

The chain employs TRBV30 and TRBJ1-4, with unresolved D. V was shortened by 1 base and J by 8 bases, with 11 bases between the two germline ends. The germline gives CDR1 GTSNPN, CDR2 SVGIG (reference sequence). The CDR3 sequence is 13 residues long. The DNA for the CDR3 is TGTGCCTGGAGTGGGGCTATCAACGAAAAACTGTTTTTT. It specifies CAWSGAINEKLFF.

V and J are TRBV6-2 or TRBV6-3 and TRBJ2-2; D possibly corresponds to TRBD1 (5 bases). Germline CDR1 reads MNHEY; CDR2 reads SVGEGT. There are 15 residues in the CDR3. V was clipped by 4 bases and J by 4 bases, with 13 bases between them. CDR3 in DNA: TGTGCCAGCAGTTGGTTTCAGGGTGGCACCGGGGAGCTGTTTTTT. Translated: CASSWFQGGTGELFF.

The chain employs TRBV6-1 and TRBJ2-7; D tentatively fits TRBD1 or TRBD2 (5 bases each). The germline V gene encodes CDR1 MNHNS and CDR2 SASEGT. V was pared by 3 bases and J by 0 bases, with 12 bases between. This CDR3 is built from 15 residues. The CDR3 protein is CASSDRGVLSYEQYF. DNA for the CDR3: TGTGCCAGCAGTGACAGAGGGGTCCTCTCCTACGAGCAGTACTTC.

The V gene is TRBV7-2, the J gene TRBJ2-7; D gene uncertain. Trimming removed 7 bases from V and 2 bases from J, with 15 bases in between. The CDR3 runs to 14 residues. CDR1 SGHTA and CDR2 FQGNSA come from the germline V gene. CDR3 residues: CASTLSRPPYEQYF. CDR3 sequence (DNA): TGTGCCAGCACATTAAGTAGGCCTCCCTACGAGCAGTACTTC.

The CDR3 DNA sequence: TGTGCCAGCAGCTTAGGTTCTTGGGACAAGGGATATTCACCCCTCCACTTT. Its translation: CASSLGSWDKGYSPLHF. J is TRBJ1-6 and V is TRBV13, with D tentatively TRBD1 (6 bases). The CDR3 runs 17 residues. Trimming took off 0 bases at V and 8 bases at J, with 17 bases between the two ends. Germline V gives CDR1 PRHDT, CDR2 FYEKMQ (reference sequence).

This chain connects TRBV6-6 to TRBJ1-1; 10 positions match TRBD1. The length of the CDR3 is 14 residues. Germline CDR1 MNHNY, CDR2 SVGAGI (reference sequence). V shed 6 bases, J shed 3 bases, and the junction held 4 bases outside the gene matches. This chain's CDR3 is CASSSGTGDTEAFF. DNA for the CDR3: TGTGCCAGCAGCTCCGGGACAGGGGACACTGAAGCTTTCTTT.

The rearrangement uses TRBV9 and TRBJ2-3; 8 bases are shared with TRBD2. Germline assignment: CDR1 SGDLS and CDR2 YYNGEE. With V trimmed by 0 bases and J by 2 bases, 5 bases remained unmatched. The CDR3 has 16 residues. CDR3 nucleotides: TGTGCCAGCAGCGTAGGTACTAGCGGAAACACAGATACGCAGTATTTT. It translates to CASSVGTSGNTDTQYF.

The rearrangement links TRBV7-2 to TRBJ2-4; D ambiguous. V gave up 5 bases and J gave up 5 bases, with 10 bases separating them. The CDR3 totals 13 residues. Per germline, CDR1 SGHTA and CDR2 FQGNSA. CDR3 protein: CASSAMVQNIQYF. The CDR3 DNA sequence: TGTGCCAGCAGCGCGATGGTCCAAAACATTCAGTACTTC.

This clone appeared a single time. The CDR3 nucleotides read TGTGCCAGCAGTCTACAGGGTCCCACCGGGGAGCTGTTTTTT. Protein sequence: CASSLQGPTGELFF. The chain employs TRBV2 and TRBJ2-2; D is perhaps TRBD1 (6 bases). CDR1 is SNHLY, CDR2 FYNNEI, per germline. The V and J ends lost 5 bases and 4 bases respectively, with 11 bases between them. This CDR3 region has 14 residues.

V and J are TRBV5-1 and TRBJ1-6; perhaps TRBD1 as D (5 bases). Germline CDR1 SGHRS, CDR2 YFSETQ. V was clipped by 1 base and J by 10 bases, with 15 bases between them. This CDR3 is built from 15 residues. DNA for the CDR3: TGCGCCAGCAGCTTGTGGTCAGGGAACGGGTCACCCCTCCACTTT. It yields the protein CASSLWSGNGSPLHF.

In nucleotides, the CDR3 is TGTGCCAGCAGCCCCCGTGAAGGGGCCCCCGTGAACACTGAAGCTTTCTTT. Residues: CASSPREGAPVNTEAFF. The chain is built from TRBV9 and TRBJ1-1, with a weak D call TRBD1 (5 bases). This CDR3 comprises 17 residues. V was shortened by 4 bases and J by 0 bases, with 19 bases between the two germline ends. Looked up from germline, CDR1 is SGDLS and CDR2 is YYNGEE.

The chain links TRBV27 to TRBJ1-4, with 7 bases lining up with TRBD1. The V gene end was trimmed by 7 bases and the J gene end by 6 bases; junction bases not matched to a gene: 11. In germline, CDR1 is MNHEY, CDR2 SMNVEV (reference sequence). This CDR3 region has 15 residues. DNA of the CDR3: TGTGCCAGCAAGCCTTTGGGACAGTGGGATGAAAAACTGTTTTTT. Translation: CASKPLGQWDEKLFF.

The chain employs TRBV18 and TRBJ1-3; 9 nucleotides agree with TRBD1. The CDR3 is 14 amino acids. In germline, CDR1 is KGHSH, CDR2 LQKENI. V lost 5 bases and J lost 4; bases outside the gene matches: 3. CDR3 in amino acids: CASSTDRGGNTIYF. The CDR3, as DNA: TGTGCCAGCTCAACGGACAGGGGCGGAAACACCATATATTTT. Looking up the rest from reference TRBV18 and TRBJ1-3 gives the full variable domain: NAGVMQNPRHLVRRRGQEARLRCSPMKGHSHVYWYRQLPEEGLKFMVYLQKENIIDESGMPKERFSAEFPKEGPSILRIQQVVRGDSAAYFCASSTDRGGNTIYFGEGSWLTVV.

The chain recombines TRBV7-8 with TRBJ1-3, with TRBD1 matching over 7 bases. V dropped 5 bases and J dropped 5; count of bases not matched to a gene: 6. This CDR3 has 14 amino acids. CDR1 and CDR2 from the germline V gene are SGHVS and FQNEAQ. The CDR3, as DNA: TGTGCCAGCAGCCTCACTAGGGGGCGAAACACCATATATTTT. It specifies CASSLTRGRNTIYF.

The chain links TRBV27 to TRBJ1-2, with D perhaps TRBD1 (5 bases). CDR3 length: 14 amino acids. Germline V gives CDR1 MNHEY, CDR2 SMNVEV (reference sequence). V was trimmed by 6 bases and J by 8 bases, leaving 19 bases between them. The CDR3 sequence: CASSPGDHPYGYTF. The CDR3 DNA follows: TGTGCCAGCAGCCCCGGGGACCATCCATACGGCTACACCTTC.

This chain uses TRBV9 with TRBJ1-4, with TRBD1 matching over 7 bases. The length of the CDR3 is 15 residues. Germline V CDR1 and CDR2: SGDLS, YYNGEE. Germline trimming cut 4 bases from V and 3 bases from J; bases unmatched to any gene: 6. This CDR3 is CASSPRGVANEKLFF. The CDR3 DNA reads TGTGCCAGCAGCCCCAGGGGGGTGGCTAATGAAAAACTGTTTTTT.

This chain links TRBV5-4 with TRBJ2-2; the match to TRBD2 covers 8 bases. CDR3 length equals 18 residues. Germline V gene lookup returns CDR1 SGHNT and CDR2 YYREEE (reference sequence). Trimming took 4 bases from V and 0 from J; bases not matched to a gene: 11. The chain's CDR3 is CASSPGGAGGANTGELFF. Written as DNA, the CDR3 is TGTGCCAGCAGCCCGGGGGGGGCTGGCGGGGCGAACACCGGGGAGCTGTTTTTT.

J is TRBJ1-1 and V is TRBV19, with D perhaps TRBD1 (5 bases). CDR3 size: 15 residues. The V end was cut by 3 bases, the J end by 1 base, with 12 bases between. Germline loops: CDR1 LNHDA, CDR2 SQIVND (reference sequence). As DNA, the CDR3 is TGTGCCAGTAGTATCCTCGGGGGTTCGAACACTGAAGCTTTCTTT. Protein product: CASSILGGSNTEAFF.

J is TRBJ2-5 and V is TRBV4-2, with TRBD2 as a possible D gene (5 bases). The V gene lost 8 bases and the J gene lost 4 bases, with 20 bases spanning the gap. Germline assignment: CDR1 LGHNA and CDR2 YNFKEQ. The CDR3 length is 15 residues. The CDR3, as DNA: TGTGCCAGCGGCGAGGGCCTCGGTACTCTAGAGACCCAGTACTTC. Translation: CASGEGLGTLETQYF.

The chain couples TRBV5-1 to TRBJ2-7; 8 bases are a match to TRBD1. Germline V lookup: CDR1 SGHRS, CDR2 YFSETQ. With 4 bases clipped from V and 5 bases from J, the junction kept 5 bases outside the gene matches. The CDR3 has 13 amino acids. CDR3 bases: TGCGCCAGCAGCCACGGACAGGGTAACGAGCAGTACTTC. Translated, it gives CASSHGQGNEQYF.

The chain recombines TRBV11-2 with TRBJ2-1, with unresolved D. The length of the CDR3 is 10 residues. Germline V lookup: CDR1 SGHAT, CDR2 FQNNGV. Trimming pared 9 bases from V and 9 bases from J, leaving 9 bases between. The CDR3 is CASVRGEQFF. CDR3 DNA: TGTGCCAGTGTGAGAGGTGAGCAGTTCTTC.

This chain joins TRBV9 and TRBJ2-2; D unresolved. Trimming left V 2 bases short and J 5 bases short, with 7 bases between. CDR1 SGDLS and CDR2 YYNGEE come from the germline V gene. The CDR3 runs to 13 residues. The CDR3 DNA reads as TGTGCCAGCAGCGTCCTAGATACCGGGGAGCTGTTTTTT. The encoded protein is CASSVLDTGELFF.

This clone was picked up one time. The genes are TRBV24-1 and TRBJ1-1, with 7 positions matching TRBD1. Germline trimming cut 7 bases from V and 4 bases from J; bases unmatched to any gene: 17. The CDR3 contains 17 residues. Germline CDR1 reads KGHDR; CDR2 reads SFDVKD. The CDR3: CATSPARGTGASTEAFF. The CDR3 DNA reads TGTGCCACCAGCCCCGCTCGTGGAACAGGGGCAAGCACTGAAGCTTTCTTT.

This clone was observed a few times. V is TRBV5-6 and J is TRBJ1-5; D is undetermined. This CDR3 spans 14 amino acids. Trimming shortened V by 2 bases and J by 2 bases, and 8 bases separated the two germline ends. The germline CDR1 and CDR2 sequences are SGHDT and YYEEEE. The CDR3: CASSFQAGNQPQHF. CDR3 coding DNA: TGTGCCAGCAGCTTCCAGGCGGGCAATCAGCCCCAGCATTTT.